Here is one T cell receptor beta chain with its context. The entry originates in a study of technical replicates of blood from several donors. Clones were sequenced by immunoSEQ multiplex PCR, and TCRdb holds only the in-frame ones, with some missing. The repertoire holds 70,000 to 80,000 clones, with 92% as singletons. The CDR3 is 14 amino acids. Germline V gene data show CDR1 as SGHTA and CDR2 as FQGNSA. Trimming at V came to 5 bases and at J to 2 bases, leaving 5 bases not matched to a gene. The sequenced sample was T cells isolated from PBMCs. The V call is TRBV7-2, the J call TRBJ1-1, with 7 bases matching TRBD1. This TCR derives from a human donor in good health. The CDR3 loop is CASSPHRGNTEAFF. Written as DNA, the CDR3 is TGTGCCAGCAGCCCCCACAGGGGTAACACTGAAGCTTTCTTT.